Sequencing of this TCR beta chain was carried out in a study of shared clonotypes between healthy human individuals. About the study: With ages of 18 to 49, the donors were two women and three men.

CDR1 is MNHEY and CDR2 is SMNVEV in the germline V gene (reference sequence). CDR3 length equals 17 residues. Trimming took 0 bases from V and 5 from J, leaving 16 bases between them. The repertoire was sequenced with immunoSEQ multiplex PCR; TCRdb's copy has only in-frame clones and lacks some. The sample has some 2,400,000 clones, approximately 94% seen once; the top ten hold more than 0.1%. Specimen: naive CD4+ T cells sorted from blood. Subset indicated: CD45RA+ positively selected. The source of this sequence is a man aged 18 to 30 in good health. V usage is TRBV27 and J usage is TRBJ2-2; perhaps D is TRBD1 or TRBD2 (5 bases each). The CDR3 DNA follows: TGTGCCAGCAGTTTATCGCCCTGGAAGGGGAGTACCGGGGAGCTGTTTTTT. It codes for CASSLSPWKGSTGELFF.